These 30 T cell receptor beta chains share one sample of origin, sequenced in a study of cytomegalovirus exposure and HLA in healthy donors (dated by TCRdb to the late 2010s). Library preparation was by the immunoSEQ multiplex PCR assay. The multiplex PCR relied on a mix of 60 forward primers for TCR Vbeta segments and 13 reverse primers for TCR Jbeta segments. TCRdb mirrors the immuneACCESS table, restricted to in-frame sequences. Some clones are absent from its copies; in checked studies, under half trace to an unresolved V gene, and the reason for the others is unknown. Across this sample there are 50,000 or so clones, with around 80% seen only once. The ten most abundant clones make up 2% to 2.5% of the sample. Sequencing was carried out using PBMCs. All receptors derive from a boy aged 5-17 years in good health and CMV-seropositive.

The V gene is TRBV10-1, the J gene TRBJ1-1; D gene ambiguous. The CDR3 contains 14 residues. The V end was cut by 5 bases, the J end by 5 bases, with 15 bases between. Germline lookup yields CDR1 WNHNN and CDR2 SYGVQD (reference sequence). The CDR3 reads CASSPLRGWTEAFF. The CDR3 bases are TGCGCCAGCAGTCCTTTGCGGGGATGGACTGAAGCTTTCTTT.

The V call is TRBV9, the J call TRBJ2-5; D uncertain. The V and J ends lost 4 bases and 2 bases respectively, with 12 bases between them. The CDR3 runs to 14 residues. Germline-derived CDR1 and CDR2 are SGDLS and YYNGEE. CDR3 residues: CASSPPPGQETQYF. In nucleotides, the CDR3 is TGTGCCAGCAGCCCACCCCCCGGGCAAGAGACCCAGTACTTC.

The chain couples TRBV6-5 to TRBJ2-5; TRBD2 might be the D (5 bases). Trimming removed 0 bases from V and 3 bases from J, with 11 bases in between. Germline V gives CDR1 MNHEY, CDR2 SVGAGI. The CDR3 contains 15 residues. The CDR3 protein is CASSYSWGVKETQYF. The DNA of the CDR3 is TGTGCCAGCAGTTACTCTTGGGGAGTGAAAGAGACCCAGTACTTC.

The count of this clone is one. This chain joins TRBV7-2 and TRBJ2-5, with 10 bases lining up with TRBD2. V lost 3 bases, J lost 3 bases, and 1 base stayed unmatched. The CDR3 is 14 amino acids. Germline values: CDR1 SGHTA, CDR2 FQGNSA. CDR3 loop: CASSFGLAEETQYF. The DNA for the CDR3 is TGTGCCAGCAGCTTCGGACTAGCGGAAGAGACCCAGTACTTC.

This clone was seen a handful of times. The chain is built from TRBV6-6 and TRBJ1-1; TRBD1 matches 7 bases. The germline CDR1 and CDR2 sequences are MNHNY and SVGAGI (reference sequence). The CDR3 has 14 amino acids. The V and J ends lost 10 bases and 1 base, in that order; junction bases with no gene match: 9. The CDR3 here is CATLKGQSNTEAFF. The CDR3 nucleotides are TGTGCCACGCTTAAGGGACAGTCGAACACTGAAGCTTTCTTT.

The chain recombines TRBV6-1 with TRBJ2-7; D might be TRBD1 (7 bases). This CDR3 comprises 12 residues. Germline CDR1 reads MNHNS; CDR2 reads SASEGT. Trimming removed 10 bases at V and 2 bases at J, with 12 bases between. In nucleotides, the CDR3 is TGTGCCACGGGGGACAGCACCTACGAGCAGTACTTC. This codes for CATGDSTYEQYF.

This chain uses TRBV5-1 with TRBJ2-1; the D gene is possibly TRBD1 (6 bases). The CDR3 extends over 13 amino acids. Germline CDR1 SGHRS, CDR2 YFSETQ. V was trimmed by 1 base and J by 9 bases, leaving 11 bases between them. The CDR3 region has the DNA TGCGCCAGCAGCTTGACTGGACAGCCTGAGCAGTTCTTC. This gives the protein CASSLTGQPEQFF.

The V gene is TRBV7-3, the J gene TRBJ2-2, with D maybe TRBD1 (6 bases). The CDR3 consists of 14 residues. Trimming stripped 6 bases from V and 1 base from J, with 9 bases between. The germline V gene encodes CDR1 SGHTA and CDR2 FQGTGA. CDR3 sequence (DNA): TGTGCCAGCAGAAAACAGGGGAACACCGGGGAGCTGTTTTTT. Translated: CASRKQGNTGELFF.

V gene TRBV2 combines with J gene TRBJ1-4; tentatively, D is TRBD1 (6 bases). The CDR3 has 14 residues. V lost 2 bases, J lost 7 bases, and 11 bases lay in between. The germline V gene encodes CDR1 SNHLY and CDR2 FYNNEI. The CDR3 sequence is CASSEWGGGEKLFF. Here the CDR3 DNA reads TGTGCCAGCAGTGAATGGGGGGGCGGTGAAAAACTGTTTTTT.

The chain has TRBV30 and TRBJ2-3; 10 bases line up with TRBD2. The germline V gene encodes CDR1 GTSNPN and CDR2 SVGIG (reference sequence). The CDR3 runs 17 residues. The ends lost 6 bases at V and 0 bases at J; junction bases unmatched: 12. CDR3 sequence (DNA): TGTGCCTGCACAGCTAGCGGGGGAGAATCTAGCACAGATACGCAGTATTTT. Its protein is CACTASGGESSTDTQYF. Full variable domain (missing parts from reference TRBV30 and TRBJ2-3): SQTIHQWPATLVQPVGSPLSLECTVEGTSNPNLYWYRQAAGRGLQLLFYSVGIGQISSEVPQNLSASRPQDRQFILSSKKLLLSDSGFYLCACTASGGESSTDTQYFGPGTRLTVL.

This chain connects TRBV6-5 to TRBJ1-6; no definite D call. This CDR3 is 11 amino acids long. V was cut by 5 bases and J by 12 bases, with 8 bases left in between. The V gene's germline CDR1 is MNHEY and CDR2 SVGAGI. CDR3 in amino acids: CASSEVRPLHF. For the CDR3, the DNA is TGTGCCAGCAGTGAAGTGCGACCCCTCCACTTT.

The rearrangement joins TRBV14 to TRBJ1-2; 8 nucleotides match TRBD1. CDR3 length: 15 amino acids. Germline V gives CDR1 SGHDN, CDR2 FVKESK. J gave up 1 base and V 4 bases, and 5 bases lay outside the gene matches. The CDR3 protein is CASSPWTGSNYGYTF. DNA for the CDR3: TGTGCCAGCAGCCCTTGGACAGGGAGTAACTATGGCTACACCTTC.

V and J are TRBV19 and TRBJ1-2, with unresolved D. This CDR3 comprises 12 residues. Trimming shortened V by 5 bases and J by 1 base, and 5 bases separated the two germline ends. In germline, CDR1 is LNHDA, CDR2 SQIVND (reference sequence). The CDR3 DNA follows: TGTGCCAGTAGTGAGAGTAACTATGGCTACACCTTC. Translated: CASSESNYGYTF. Filled out from reference TRBV19 and TRBJ1-2, the complete variable domain reads DGGITQSPKYLFRKEGQNVTLSCEQNLNHDAMYWYRQDPGQGLRLIYYSQIVNDFQKGDIAEGYSVSREKKESFPLTVTSAQKNPTAFYLCASSESNYGYTFGSGTRLTVV.

The chain joins TRBV6-1 to TRBJ2-7; a possible D gene is TRBD2 (6 bases). The CDR3 loop spans 14 amino acids. Per germline, CDR1 MNHNS and CDR2 SASEGT. V lost 5 bases and J lost 1, with 12 bases in between. The DNA for the CDR3 is TGTGCCAGCAGTATTGCCCGGGGGTCCTACGAGCAGTACTTC. This encodes CASSIARGSYEQYF.

The chain uses TRBV15 and TRBJ2-5; TRBD2 might be the D (6 bases). V lost 1 base and J lost 2, with 11 bases in between. CDR1 is LNHNV and CDR2 is YYDKDF in the germline V gene (reference sequence). The CDR3 spans 15 residues. DNA for the CDR3: TGTGCCACCAGCAGAGGGAGGGGAGGTCAAGAGACCCAGTACTTC. It codes for CATSRGRGGQETQYF.

The CDR3 coding sequence is TGTGCCAGCAGCTTGTCCGGGGGGAGAGATGGCTACACCTTC. Translating gives CASSLSGGRDGYTF. The J gene is TRBJ1-2, the V gene TRBV5-6, with a tentative D call TRBD1 (5 bases). This CDR3 contains 14 residues. Trimming stripped 1 base from V and 6 bases from J, with 13 bases between. Germline V gene lookup returns CDR1 SGHDT and CDR2 YYEEEE.

The chain employs TRBV9 and TRBJ2-7, with 7 nucleotides matching TRBD1. The V segment lost 0 bases and the J segment 7 bases; nucleotides outside the gene matches: 7. CDR3 size: 14 residues. Germline CDR1 reads SGDLS; CDR2 reads YYNGEE. DNA for the CDR3: TGTGCCAGCAGCGTAGGGCCGACAGGGATGGAGCAGTACTTC. This codes for CASSVGPTGMEQYF.

V usage is TRBV2 and J usage is TRBJ1-1; 8 nucleotides line up with TRBD1. CDR1 is SNHLY and CDR2 is FYNNEI in the germline V gene. The CDR3 consists of 14 residues. V was clipped by 7 bases and J by 5 bases; unmatched bases: 9. CDR3 sequence reads: CASKIGTGITEAFF. CDR3 DNA sequence: TGTGCCAGCAAAATCGGGACAGGTATTACTGAAGCTTTCTTT.

The chain carries TRBV2 and TRBJ2-3; 9 bases line up with TRBD1. After removal of 8 bases from V and 4 bases from J, the junction contained 10 bases not matched to a gene. The CDR3 runs to 15 residues. In germline, CDR1 is SNHLY, CDR2 FYNNEI. In DNA form, the CDR3 reads TGTGCCAGCGGCCCGGGACAGGGTTCTGCAGATACGCAGTATTTT. Translating gives CASGPGQGSADTQYF.

DNA of the CDR3: TGTGCCAGCAGTACGACAGGGCGTGGCTACACCTTC. It yields the protein CASSTTGRGYTF. The J gene is TRBJ1-2, the V gene TRBV6-5, with 7 bases fitting TRBD1. This CDR3 region has 12 residues. Germline V gene sequence: CDR1 MNHEY, CDR2 SVGAGI. V was clipped by 5 bases and J by 7 bases; unmatched bases: 4.

CDR3 coding DNA: TGTGCCAGCAACGGACAGGGTGCCAATGAGCAGTTCTTC. Translation gives CASNGQGANEQFF. The chain uses TRBV6-5 and TRBJ2-1; 8 bases agree with TRBD1. CDR1 and CDR2 (germline): MNHEY, SVGAGI. The CDR3 spans 13 residues. The V segment lost 7 bases and the J segment 6 bases; nucleotides outside the gene matches: 5.

This chain joins TRBV4-1 and TRBJ2-7; TRBD1 agrees at 7 bases. V shed 4 bases, J shed 4 bases, and the junction held 1 base outside the gene matches. Germline CDR1 and CDR2: MGHRA and YSYEKL. The CDR3 is made up of 12 amino acids. This chain's CDR3 is CASSPTGYEQYF. As DNA, the CDR3 is TGCGCCAGCAGCCCGACAGGGTACGAGCAGTACTTC.

This clone has just a few counts. The CDR3 region has the DNA TGTGCCAGTAGTATCTTTCTGACGTACAGGGAGCACACTGAAGCTTTCTTT. Encoded protein: CASSIFLTYREHTEAFF. The V call is TRBV19, the J call TRBJ1-1; D is possibly TRBD1 (6 bases). The CDR3 has 17 residues. From germline, CDR1 is LNHDA and CDR2 SQIVND (reference sequence). V was cut by 3 bases and J by 3 bases, with 20 bases left in between.

This clone was counted a single time. The rearrangement joins TRBV2 to TRBJ1-2; D remains unclear. Germline CDR1 SNHLY, CDR2 FYNNEI. V shed 4 bases and J shed 0 bases, with 9 bases lying between them. The CDR3 runs 14 residues. CDR3 sequence: CASSAGSSNYGYTF. The CDR3 DNA follows: TGTGCCAGCAGTGCGGGGTCTTCTAACTATGGCTACACCTTC.

V usage is TRBV6-5 and J usage is TRBJ1-3, with TRBD1 matching over 7 bases. CDR1 MNHEY and CDR2 SVGAGI come from the germline V gene. Trimming removed 6 bases from V and 0 bases from J; junction bases left unmatched: 5. The CDR3 length is 15 residues. The CDR3 region is CASSRGTASGNTIYF. CDR3 nucleotide sequence: TGTGCCAGCAGCCGCGGGACAGCCTCTGGAAACACCATATATTTT.

The chain recombines TRBV20-1 with TRBJ2-7; D gene uncertain. The ends were cut back, 6 bases at V and 4 bases at J, with 10 bases in the middle. The CDR3 runs to 11 residues. Per the germline V gene, CDR1 is DFQATT and CDR2 is SNEGSKA (reference sequence). The CDR3 bases are TGCAGTGCCGCTTCGGGTTACGAGCAGTACTTC. This gives the protein CSAASGYEQYF.

This rearrangement joins TRBV28 to TRBJ1-2, with 8 bases aligning to TRBD1. The CDR3 contains 15 residues. CDR1 and CDR2 from the germline V gene are MDHEN and SYDVKM. Trimming removed 5 bases from V and 7 bases from J; junction bases left unmatched: 12. The CDR3 spells CASSPPTGDFSGYTF. Written as DNA, the CDR3 is TGTGCCAGCAGTCCACCGACAGGGGACTTTTCTGGCTACACCTTC.

This clone showed up just once. This chain links TRBV11-2 with TRBJ1-1; no clear D. There are 13 residues in the CDR3. V shed 5 bases and J shed 4 bases, with 11 bases lying between them. Germline V gene data show CDR1 as SGHAT and CDR2 as FQNNGV. For the CDR3, the DNA is TGTGCCAGCAGCCCAGCGGGGAGCACTGAAGCTTTCTTT. Protein product: CASSPAGSTEAFF.

The chain employs TRBV6-1 and TRBJ2-1, with 8 positions matching TRBD2. Trimming at V came to 1 base and at J to 0 bases, leaving 11 bases not matched to a gene. Germline CDR1 MNHNS, CDR2 SASEGT. The CDR3 covers 19 residues. The DNA for the CDR3 is TGTGCCAGCAGTGAAGGGAGACCGGGAGGGGGATTCTCCTACAATGAGCAGTTCTTC. It translates to CASSEGRPGGGFSYNEQFF.

The V gene is TRBV11-2, the J gene TRBJ2-3; D gene uncertain. In germline, CDR1 is SGHAT, CDR2 FQNNGV. The CDR3 loop spans 15 amino acids. Trimming shortened V by 1 base and J by 2 bases, and 10 bases separated the two germline ends. CDR3 amino acids: CASSLAYGNTDTQYF. The CDR3 nucleotides are TGTGCCAGCAGCTTAGCATACGGTAACACAGATACGCAGTATTTT.